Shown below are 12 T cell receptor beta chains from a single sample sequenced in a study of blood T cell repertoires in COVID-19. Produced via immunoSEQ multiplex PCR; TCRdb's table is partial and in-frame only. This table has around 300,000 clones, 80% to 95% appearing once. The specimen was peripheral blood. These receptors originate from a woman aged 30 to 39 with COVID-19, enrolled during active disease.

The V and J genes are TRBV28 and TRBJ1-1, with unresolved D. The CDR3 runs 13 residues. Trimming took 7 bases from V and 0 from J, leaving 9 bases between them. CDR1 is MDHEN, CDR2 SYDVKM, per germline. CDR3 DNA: TGTGCCAGCATGGAGGTCATGAACACTGAAGCTTTCTTT. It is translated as CASMEVMNTEAFF.

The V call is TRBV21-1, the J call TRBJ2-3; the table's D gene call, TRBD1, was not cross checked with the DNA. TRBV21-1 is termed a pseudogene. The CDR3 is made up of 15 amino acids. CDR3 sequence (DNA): TGTGCCAGCATTGGGACAGGGGGGAGAGCAGATACGCAGTATTTT. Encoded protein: CASIGTGGRADTQYF.

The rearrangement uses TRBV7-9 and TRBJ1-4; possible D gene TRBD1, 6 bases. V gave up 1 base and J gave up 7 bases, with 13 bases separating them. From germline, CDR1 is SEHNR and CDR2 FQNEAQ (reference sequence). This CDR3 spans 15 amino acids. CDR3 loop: CASSLVSGAGEKLFF. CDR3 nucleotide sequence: TGTGCCAGCAGCTTAGTTTCAGGGGCGGGTGAAAAACTGTTTTTT.

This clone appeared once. The CDR3 spells CAMDPKGDGYGYTF. DNA for the CDR3: TGTGCCATGGATCCAAAGGGGGATGGCTATGGCTACACCTTC. This sequence joins TRBV10-3 and TRBJ1-2; perhaps TRBD1 as D (6 bases). Trimming took off 9 bases at V and 4 bases at J, with 18 bases between the two ends. The CDR3 loop spans 14 amino acids. Germline V gene sequence: CDR1 ENHRY, CDR2 SYGVKD.

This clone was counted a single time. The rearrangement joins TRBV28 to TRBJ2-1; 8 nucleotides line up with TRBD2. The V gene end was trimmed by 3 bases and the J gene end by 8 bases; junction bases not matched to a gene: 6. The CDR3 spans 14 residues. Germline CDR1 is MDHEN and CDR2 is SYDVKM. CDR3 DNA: TGTGCCAGCAGTTTGGTCGGGAGGGCCGATGAGCAGTTCTTC. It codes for CASSLVGRADEQFF.

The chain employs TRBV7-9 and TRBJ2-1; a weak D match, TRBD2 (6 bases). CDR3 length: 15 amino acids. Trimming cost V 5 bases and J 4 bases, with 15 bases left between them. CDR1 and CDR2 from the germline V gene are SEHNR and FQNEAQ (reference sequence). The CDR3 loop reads CASSAPGTGYNEQFF. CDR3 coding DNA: TGTGCCAGCAGCGCGCCCGGGACTGGATACAATGAGCAGTTCTTC. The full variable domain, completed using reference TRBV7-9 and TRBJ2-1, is DTGVSQNPRHKITKRGQNVTFRCDPISEHNRLYWYRQTLGQGPEFLTYFQNEAQLEKSRLLSDRFSAERPKGSFSTLEIQRTEQGDSAMYLCASSAPGTGYNEQFFGPGTRLTVL.

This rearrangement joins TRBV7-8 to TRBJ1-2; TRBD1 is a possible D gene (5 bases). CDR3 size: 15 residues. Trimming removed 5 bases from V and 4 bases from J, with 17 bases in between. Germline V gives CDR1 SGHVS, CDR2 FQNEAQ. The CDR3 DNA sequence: TGTGCCAGCAGCCTACCAAGGGGATCCAGCTATGGCTACACCTTC. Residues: CASSLPRGSSYGYTF.

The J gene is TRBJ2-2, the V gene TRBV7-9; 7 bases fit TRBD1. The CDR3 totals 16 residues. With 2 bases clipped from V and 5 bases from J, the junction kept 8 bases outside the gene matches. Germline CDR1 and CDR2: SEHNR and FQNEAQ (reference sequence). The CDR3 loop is CASSLPRGGSTGELFF. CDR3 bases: TGTGCCAGCAGCTTACCGAGAGGGGGCTCTACCGGGGAGCTGTTTTTT.

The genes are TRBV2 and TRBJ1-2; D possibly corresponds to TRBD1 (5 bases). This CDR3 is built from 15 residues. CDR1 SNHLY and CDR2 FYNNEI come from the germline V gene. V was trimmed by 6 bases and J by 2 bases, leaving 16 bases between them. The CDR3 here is CASSPPGGPNYGYTF. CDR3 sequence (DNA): TGTGCCAGCAGCCCTCCCGGGGGTCCCAACTATGGCTACACCTTC.

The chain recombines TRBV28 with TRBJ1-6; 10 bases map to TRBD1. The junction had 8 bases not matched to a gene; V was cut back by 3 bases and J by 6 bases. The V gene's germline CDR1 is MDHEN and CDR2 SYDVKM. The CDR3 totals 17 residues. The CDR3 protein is CASSLELTGGLNSPLHF. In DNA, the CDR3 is TGTGCCAGCAGTTTGGAATTGACAGGGGGCCTTAATTCACCCCTCCACTTT.

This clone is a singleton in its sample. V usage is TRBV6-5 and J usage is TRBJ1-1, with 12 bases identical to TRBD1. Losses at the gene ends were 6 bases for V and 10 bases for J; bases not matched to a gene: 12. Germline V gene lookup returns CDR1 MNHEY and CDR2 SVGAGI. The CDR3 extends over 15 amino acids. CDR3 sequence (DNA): TGTGCCAGCAGCGACCGGGACAGGGGGCCCGCGGGAGCTTTCTTT. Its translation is CASSDRDRGPAGAFF.

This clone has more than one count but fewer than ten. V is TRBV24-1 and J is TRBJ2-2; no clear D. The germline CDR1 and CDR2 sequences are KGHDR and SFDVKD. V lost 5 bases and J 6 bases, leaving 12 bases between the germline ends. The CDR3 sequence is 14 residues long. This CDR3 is CATSARDGSGELFF. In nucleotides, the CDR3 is TGTGCCACCAGTGCAAGAGATGGTTCCGGGGAGCTGTTTTTT.